This TCR beta chain derives from a study of CD4+ T cells in melanoma. Profiled with immunoSEQ multiplex PCR; TCRdb holds only in-frame clones, not every one. The sample lists 110,000 to 150,000 clones, roughly 91% occurring once. V lost 3 bases, J lost 6 bases, and 8 bases stayed unmatched. This CDR3 has 16 residues. The germline CDR1 and CDR2 sequences are SGDLS and YYNGEE. General study findings and limits: A reported correlation linked neoantigen-specific CD4+ T cells to CD8+, macrophage and B cell function. Diverse differentiation states were reported for melanoma neoantigen-specific CD4+ T cells.

Regarding this clone: No antigen is known for it.

The rearrangement joins TRBV9 to TRBJ2-3; TRBD1 agrees at 12 bases. The receptor's source is a human donor with melanoma. For the CDR3, the DNA is TGTGCCAGCAGCGCCGGGACAGGGGGCGGAGGGGATACGCAGTATTTT. Translation: CASSAGTGGGGDTQYF.